This T cell receptor (beta chain) was captured in a study of T cell changes during pregnancy in multiple sclerosis. V was trimmed by 2 bases and J by 1 base, leaving 10 bases between them. The CDR3 sequence is 15 residues long. CDR1 and CDR2 (germline): MNHEY, SMNVEV (reference sequence). Produced via immunoSEQ multiplex PCR; TCRdb's table is partial and in-frame only. Counted here are tens of thousands of clones, roughly 92% occurring once; the ten biggest clones make up about 3%. Sequencing used CD8+ T cells from peripheral blood mononuclear cells, obtained in the second trimester of pregnancy. This chain links TRBV27 with TRBJ2-3; the D is unclear. This clonotype was obtained from a female donor with multiple sclerosis, enrolled in a pregnancy study. CDR3: CASSLAGRGTDTQYF. For the CDR3, the DNA is TGTGCCAGCAGTTTAGCTGGTCGGGGCACAGATACGCAGTATTTT.